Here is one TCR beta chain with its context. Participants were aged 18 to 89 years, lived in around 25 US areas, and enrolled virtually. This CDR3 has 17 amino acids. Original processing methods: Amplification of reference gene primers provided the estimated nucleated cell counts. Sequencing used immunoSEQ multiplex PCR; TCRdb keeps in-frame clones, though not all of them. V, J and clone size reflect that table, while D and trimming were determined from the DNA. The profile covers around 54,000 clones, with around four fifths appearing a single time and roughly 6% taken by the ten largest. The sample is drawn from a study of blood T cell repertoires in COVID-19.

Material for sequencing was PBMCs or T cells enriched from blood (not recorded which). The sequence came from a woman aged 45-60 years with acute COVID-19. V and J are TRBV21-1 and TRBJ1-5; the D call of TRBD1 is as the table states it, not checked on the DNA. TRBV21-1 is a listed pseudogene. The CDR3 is CASSKQGDRAGNQPQHF. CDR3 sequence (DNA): TGTGCCAGCAGCAAACAAGGGGACAGGGCTGGCAATCAGCCCCAGCATTTT.